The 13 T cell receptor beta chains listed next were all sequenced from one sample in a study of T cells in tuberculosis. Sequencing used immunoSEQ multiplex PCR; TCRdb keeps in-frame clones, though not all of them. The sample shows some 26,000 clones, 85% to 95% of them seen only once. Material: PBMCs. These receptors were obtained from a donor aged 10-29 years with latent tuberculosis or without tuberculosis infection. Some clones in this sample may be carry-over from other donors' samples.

The CDR3: CASGLVLDRDHNEQFF. DNA of the CDR3: TGTGCTAGTGGTTTGGTACTGGACAGGGACCACAATGAGCAGTTCTTC. The chain recombines TRBV12-5 with TRBJ2-1, with TRBD1 identical over 8 bases. V lost 0 bases, J lost 5 bases, and 6 bases stayed unmatched. The CDR3 is 16 residues long. Germline CDR1 and CDR2: LGHNT and FRNRAP. Complete variable domain (other parts from reference TRBV12-5 and TRBJ2-1): DARVTQTPRHKVTEMGQEVTMRCQPILGHNTVFWYRQTMMQGLELLAYFRNRAPLDDSGMPKDRFSAEMPDATLATLKIQPSEPRDSAVYFCASGLVLDRDHNEQFFGPGTRLTVL.

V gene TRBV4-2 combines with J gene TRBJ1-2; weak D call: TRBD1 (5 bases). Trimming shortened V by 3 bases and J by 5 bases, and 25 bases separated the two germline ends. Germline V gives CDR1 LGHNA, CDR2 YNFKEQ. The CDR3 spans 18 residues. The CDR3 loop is CASSHYPPVGGHLYGYTF. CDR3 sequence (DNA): TGTGCCAGCAGCCATTACCCCCCGGTCGGCGGACACTTATATGGCTACACCTTC.

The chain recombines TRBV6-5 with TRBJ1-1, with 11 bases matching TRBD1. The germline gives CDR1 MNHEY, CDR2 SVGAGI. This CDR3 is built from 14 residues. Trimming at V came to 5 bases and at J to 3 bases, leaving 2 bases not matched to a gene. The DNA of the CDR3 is TGTGCCAGCAGTCCGGGACAGGGGGACACTGAAGCTTTCTTT. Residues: CASSPGQGDTEAFF.

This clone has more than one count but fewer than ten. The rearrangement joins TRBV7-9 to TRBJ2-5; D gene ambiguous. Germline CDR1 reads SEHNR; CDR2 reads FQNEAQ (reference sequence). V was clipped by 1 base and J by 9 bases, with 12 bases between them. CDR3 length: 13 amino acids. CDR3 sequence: CASSLEVLRAQYF. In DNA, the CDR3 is TGTGCCAGCAGCTTAGAGGTCCTCCGGGCCCAGTACTTC.

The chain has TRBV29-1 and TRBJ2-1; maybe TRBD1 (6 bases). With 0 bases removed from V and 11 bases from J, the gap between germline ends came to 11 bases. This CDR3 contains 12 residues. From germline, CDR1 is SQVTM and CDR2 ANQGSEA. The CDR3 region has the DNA TGCAGCGTTGAAGACGGGGACACACAGCAGTTCTTC. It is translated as CSVEDGDTQQFF.

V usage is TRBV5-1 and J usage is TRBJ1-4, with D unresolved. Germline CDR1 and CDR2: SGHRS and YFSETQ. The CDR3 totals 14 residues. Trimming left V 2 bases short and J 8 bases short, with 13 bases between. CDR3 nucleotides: TGCGCCAGCAGCTTCTCGTCGGGTGGCGAAAAACTGTTTTTT. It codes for CASSFSSGGEKLFF.

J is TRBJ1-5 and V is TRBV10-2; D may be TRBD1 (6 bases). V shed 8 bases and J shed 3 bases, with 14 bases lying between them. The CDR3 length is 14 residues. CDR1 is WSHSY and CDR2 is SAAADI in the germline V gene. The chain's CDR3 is CASQPRDINQPQHF. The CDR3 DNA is TGCGCCAGCCAACCCCGGGACATCAATCAGCCCCAGCATTTT.

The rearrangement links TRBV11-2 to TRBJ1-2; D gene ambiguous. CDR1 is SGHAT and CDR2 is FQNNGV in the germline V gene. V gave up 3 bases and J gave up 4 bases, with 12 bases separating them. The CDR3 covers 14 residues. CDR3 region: CASSFFDISYGYTF. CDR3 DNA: TGTGCCAGCAGCTTCTTCGACATCTCCTATGGCTACACCTTC.

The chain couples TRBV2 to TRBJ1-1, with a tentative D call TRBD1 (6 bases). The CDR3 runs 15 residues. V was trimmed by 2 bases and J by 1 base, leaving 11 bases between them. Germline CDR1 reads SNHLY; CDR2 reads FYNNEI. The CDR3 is CASSETGTPNTEAFF. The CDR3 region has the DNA TGTGCCAGCAGTGAAACCGGGACACCGAACACTGAAGCTTTCTTT.

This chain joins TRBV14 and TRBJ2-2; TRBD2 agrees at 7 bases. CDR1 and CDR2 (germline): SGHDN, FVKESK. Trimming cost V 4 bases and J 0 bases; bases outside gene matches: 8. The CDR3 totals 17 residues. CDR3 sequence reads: CASSRVGGFANTGELFF. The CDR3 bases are TGTGCCAGCAGCCGCGTGGGAGGGTTCGCGAACACCGGGGAGCTGTTTTTT.

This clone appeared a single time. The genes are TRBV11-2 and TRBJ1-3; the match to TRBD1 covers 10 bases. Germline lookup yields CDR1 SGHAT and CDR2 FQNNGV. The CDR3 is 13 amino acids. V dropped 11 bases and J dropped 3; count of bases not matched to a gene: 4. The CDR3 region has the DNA TGTGCCTCGGACAGGGGGAATGGAAACACCATATATTTT. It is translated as CASDRGNGNTIYF.

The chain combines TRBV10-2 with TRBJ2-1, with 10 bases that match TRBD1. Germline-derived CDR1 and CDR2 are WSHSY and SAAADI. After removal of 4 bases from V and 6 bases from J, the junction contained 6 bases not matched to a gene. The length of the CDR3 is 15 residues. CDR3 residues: CASSGFGTGANEQFF. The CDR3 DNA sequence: TGCGCCAGCAGTGGGTTCGGGACAGGGGCCAATGAGCAGTTCTTC.

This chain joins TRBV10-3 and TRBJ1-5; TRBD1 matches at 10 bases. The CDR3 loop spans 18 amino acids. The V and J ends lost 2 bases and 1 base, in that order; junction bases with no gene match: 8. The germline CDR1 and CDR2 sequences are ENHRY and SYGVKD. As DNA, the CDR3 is TGTGCCATCAGTGAGCCGGGACAGGGGAGCTTAAGCAATCAGCCCCAGCATTTT. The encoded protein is CAISEPGQGSLSNQPQHF.